This TCR beta chain was profiled in a study of shared clonotypes between healthy human individuals (dated by TCRdb to 2018 to 2021). About the study as a whole: The cohort comprised a couple of women and a few men aged 18 to 49 years. Each donor's leukapheresis produced roughly between roughly 0.85 and 10 billion PBMCs. To increase sequencing depth and limit assay-specific biases, TCR repertoire library preparation and sequencing were carried out by different laboratories using diverse techniques. For each donor, CD4 naive and CD4 memory were each given three plates, CD8 naive was given two plates, and CD8 memory was given one plate. To estimate repertoire size and how much clonotype sharing occurs between individuals, the study deeply sequenced the blood TCR repertoires of five healthy adults.

CD8 naive samples were obtained by positive selection for CCR7 among CD45RO-negative cells, yielding a CD45RA+CCR7+ population from which TemRA cells were excluded. Healthy HIV-negative adults with no recently reported acute infections or vaccinations were included as donors. Only Caucasian adults living in Nashville, Tennessee, USA were represented among the donors. After blood collection by leukapheresis, PBMCs were isolated using Ficoll-Histopaque density gradient centrifugation and then cryopreserved in the vapor phase of liquid nitrogen. Purity and quantity of every magnetically sorted T cell population were checked by analytical flow cytometry. Genomic DNA was isolated from every sorted fraction and measured by UV absorbance on a Nanodrop 2000c. The CDR3 sequence holds 16 residues, the cysteine and phenylalanine included. This entry keeps only the CDR3 DNA: 48 bases, framed from base 1. V has 9 bases trimmed and J has 3 bases trimmed; junction bases matching no gene number 16. According to the germline V gene (reference sequence), CDR1 reads LNHDA and CDR2 reads SQIVND.

Using the deep immunoSEQ assay, multiplex PCR amplified TCR CDR3 regions from genomic DNA. Extracted genomic DNA from each cell subset was distributed evenly across all wells of several immunoSEQ 96-well plates, and each plate was treated as a replicate. For sorted subsets, approximately 200 ng of genomic DNA, equivalent to 25,000 to 35,000 T cell genomes, went into each replicate PCR. Purified libraries were measured with a Qubit 3.0 fluorometer, size-checked on a Bioanalyzer 2100, and measured again with the KAPA Library Quantification kit. Each immunoSEQ 96-well plate was sequenced on its own single-read 150-cycle Illumina NextSeq 550 flow cell. The authors processed their data as follows. The immunoSEQ output contained only junctional sequences without quality scores, so filtering could not match that applied to full-length reads. To assign V/J genes and CDR3, sequences were annotated using PyIR, a Python wrapper for IgBLAST v1.9, with IMGT germline references. Any read was removed if the V/J assignment was weak (E-value above 1e-6), the CDR3 was missing, or the read contained stop codons, out-of-frame junctions, or ambiguous translated residues. A V3J clonotype was defined by an identical inferred V gene, J gene, and CDR3 amino acid sequence. The percentage overlap between two repertoires was calculated by dividing the number of shared unique clonotypes by the size of the smaller repertoire. RTK rarefaction, the Chao1 estimator, and Recon v2.1 estimates of unobserved clonotypes were used to assess repertoire richness. Generation probabilities were computed with OLGA for all TCRbeta clonotypes obtained by the gDNA method from several donors. The source is immuneACCESS, and TCRdb retained only in-frame sequences with V and J called. Part of the clones is not carried over; for the studies checked, unresolved V genes explain less than half of this, and the remainder is unexplained. V, J and clone size were drawn from that table, and D and trimming were deduced from the DNA. This sample holds about 2.2 million clones; 85% to 95% were observed only once. In total, the top ten clones hold about 1.7% of the sample.

As for this clone: Its specific antigen is unknown. There are no base qualities to consult, and no much larger clone falls within one base.

Overall study outcomes, separate from this receptor: Pairwise subsampling indicated that sequencing depth was expected to affect the degree of clonotype sharing among donors. Sharing across a handful of donors was observed for 5% to 6.5% of naive CD4, less than 4% of naive CD8, around 2.5% of memory CD4, and approximately 0.41% of memory CD8 clonotypes. The small number of donors limited the genetic and exposure-history diversity represented. Sampling was restricted to blood, and TCR repertoires in tissues likely differ from the TCR repertoires found in blood. Estimated clonotype richness was generally larger for naive than for memory subsets. Incomplete sequencing was indicated by rarefaction of sorted-subset datasets, despite the large sequencing depth. Clonotypes shared by all four sorted-subset donors showed higher generation probabilities than non-shared clonotypes.

The specimen was naive CD8+ T cells from PBMCs. The cell subset or site label for this specimen denotes: CD45RA+CCR7+. The clonotype comes from a man in his late teens or twenties in good health. Some clones in this sample may be carry-over from other donors' samples. The chain joins TRBV19 to TRBJ1-1, with TRBD1 matching 7 junction bases. The CDR3 reads CASYRTGGSPHTEAFF. The DNA reads as follows: TGTGCCAGCTACCGGACAGGAGGTTCCCCTCACACTGAAGCTTTCTTT.